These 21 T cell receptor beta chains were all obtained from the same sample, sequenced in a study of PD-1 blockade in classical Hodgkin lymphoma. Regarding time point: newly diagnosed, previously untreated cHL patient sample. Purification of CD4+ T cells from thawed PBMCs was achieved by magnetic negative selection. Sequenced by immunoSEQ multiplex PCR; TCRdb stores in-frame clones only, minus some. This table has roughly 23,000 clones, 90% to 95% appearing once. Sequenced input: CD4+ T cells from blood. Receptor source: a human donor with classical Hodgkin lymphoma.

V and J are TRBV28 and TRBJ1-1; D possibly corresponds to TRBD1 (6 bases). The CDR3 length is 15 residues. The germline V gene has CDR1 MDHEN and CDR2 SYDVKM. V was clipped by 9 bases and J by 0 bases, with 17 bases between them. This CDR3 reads CASVGGVNMNTEAFF. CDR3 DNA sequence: TGTGCCAGTGTCGGGGGCGTTAATATGAACACTGAAGCTTTCTTT.

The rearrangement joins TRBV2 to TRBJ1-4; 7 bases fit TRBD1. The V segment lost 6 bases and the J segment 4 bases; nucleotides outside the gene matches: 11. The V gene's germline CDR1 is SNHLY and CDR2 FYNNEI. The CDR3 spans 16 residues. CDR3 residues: CASRTAPGQFNEKLFF. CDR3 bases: TGTGCCAGCAGGACCGCCCCGGGACAGTTTAATGAAAAACTGTTTTTT. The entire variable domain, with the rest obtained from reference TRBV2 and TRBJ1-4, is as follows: EPEVTQTPSHQVTQMGQEVILRCVPISNHLYFYWYRQILGQKVEFLVSFYNNEISEKSEIFDDQFSVERPDGSNFTLKIRSTKLEDSAMYFCASRTAPGQFNEKLFFGSGTQLSVL.

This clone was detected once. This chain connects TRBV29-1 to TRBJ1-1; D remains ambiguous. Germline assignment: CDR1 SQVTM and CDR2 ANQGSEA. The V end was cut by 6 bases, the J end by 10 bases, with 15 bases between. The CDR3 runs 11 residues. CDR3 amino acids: CSVLGGSLAFF. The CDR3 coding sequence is TGCAGCGTCCTGGGCGGGTCCTTAGCTTTCTTT. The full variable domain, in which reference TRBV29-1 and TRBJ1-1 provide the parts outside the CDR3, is SAVISQKPSRDICQRGTSLTIQCQVDSQVTMMFWYRQQPGQSLTLIATANQGSEATYESGFVIDKFPISRPNLTFSTLTVSNMSPEDSSIYLCSVLGGSLAFFGQGTRLTVV.

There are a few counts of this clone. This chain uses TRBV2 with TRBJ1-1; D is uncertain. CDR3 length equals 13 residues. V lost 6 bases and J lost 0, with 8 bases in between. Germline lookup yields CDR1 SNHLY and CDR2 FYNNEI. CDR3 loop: CASRTGMNTEAFF. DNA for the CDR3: TGTGCCAGCAGGACCGGGATGAACACTGAAGCTTTCTTT.

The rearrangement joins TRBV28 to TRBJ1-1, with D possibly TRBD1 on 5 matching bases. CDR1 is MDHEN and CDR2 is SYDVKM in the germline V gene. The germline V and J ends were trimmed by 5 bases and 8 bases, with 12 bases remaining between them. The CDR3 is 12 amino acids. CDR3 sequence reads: CASSMGDFEAFF. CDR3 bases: TGTGCCAGCAGTATGGGGGACTTCGAAGCTTTCTTT.

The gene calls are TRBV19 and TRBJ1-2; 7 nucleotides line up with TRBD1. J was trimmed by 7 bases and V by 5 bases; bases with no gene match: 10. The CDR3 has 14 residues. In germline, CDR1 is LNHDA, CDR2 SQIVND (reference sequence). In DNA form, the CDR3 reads TGTGCCAGTAGTTATCCCGGACAGGTGGTTGGCTACACCTTC. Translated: CASSYPGQVVGYTF.

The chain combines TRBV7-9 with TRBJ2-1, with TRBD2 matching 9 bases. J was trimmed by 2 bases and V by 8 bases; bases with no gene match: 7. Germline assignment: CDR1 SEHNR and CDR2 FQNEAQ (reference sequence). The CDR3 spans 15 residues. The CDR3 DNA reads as TGTGCCAGCGCCCCAGCGGGGGGCCCCTACAATGAGCAGTTCTTC. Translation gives CASAPAGGPYNEQFF.

The CDR3 spells CASSLRDTQYF. The CDR3 nucleotides are TGTGCCAGCAGCCTCAGAGATACGCAGTATTTT. The chain is built from TRBV7-9 and TRBJ2-3; D gene ambiguous. Per the germline V gene, CDR1 is SEHNR and CDR2 is FQNEAQ (reference sequence). There are 11 residues in the CDR3. Trimming took off 5 bases at V and 5 bases at J, with 5 bases between the two ends.

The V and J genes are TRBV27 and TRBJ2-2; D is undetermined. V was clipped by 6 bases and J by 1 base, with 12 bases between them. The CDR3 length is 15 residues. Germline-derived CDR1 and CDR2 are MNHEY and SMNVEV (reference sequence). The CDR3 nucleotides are TGTGCCAGCAGCAGGTCTTCCCGGAACACCGGGGAGCTGTTTTTT. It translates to CASSRSSRNTGELFF.

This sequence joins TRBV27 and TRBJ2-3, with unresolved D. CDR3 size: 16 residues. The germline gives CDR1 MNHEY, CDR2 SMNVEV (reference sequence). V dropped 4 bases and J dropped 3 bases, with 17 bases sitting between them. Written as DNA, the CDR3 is TGTGCCAGCAGTTCGTTTGGGCAGACCTATACAGATACGCAGTATTTT. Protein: CASSSFGQTYTDTQYF.

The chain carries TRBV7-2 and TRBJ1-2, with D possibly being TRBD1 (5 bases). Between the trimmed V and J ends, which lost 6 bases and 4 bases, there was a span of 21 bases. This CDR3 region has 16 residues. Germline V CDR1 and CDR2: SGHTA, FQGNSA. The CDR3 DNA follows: TGTGCCAGCAGTTCCCTCCCAGGGCGTGGGCCCTATGGCTACACCTTC. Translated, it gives CASSSLPGRGPYGYTF.

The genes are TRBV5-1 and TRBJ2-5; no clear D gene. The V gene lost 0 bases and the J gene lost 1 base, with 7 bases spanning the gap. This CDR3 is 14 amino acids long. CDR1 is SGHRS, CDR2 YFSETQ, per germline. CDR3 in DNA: TGCGCCAGCAGCTTGGGGGGATCCCAAGAGACCCAGTACTTC. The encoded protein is CASSLGGSQETQYF.

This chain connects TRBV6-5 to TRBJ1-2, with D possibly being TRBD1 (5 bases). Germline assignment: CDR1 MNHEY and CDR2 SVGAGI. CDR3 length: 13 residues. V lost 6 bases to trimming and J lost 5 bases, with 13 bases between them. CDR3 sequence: CASRPGRGYGYTF. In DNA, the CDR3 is TGTGCCAGCAGGCCGGGGCGTGGGTATGGCTACACCTTC.

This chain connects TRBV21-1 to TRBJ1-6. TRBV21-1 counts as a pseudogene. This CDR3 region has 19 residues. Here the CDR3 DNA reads TGTGCCAGCAGCGGGGGTCGCACGGGACTCCGCTCCTATAATTCACCCCTCCACTTT. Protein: CASSGGRTGLRSYNSPLHF.

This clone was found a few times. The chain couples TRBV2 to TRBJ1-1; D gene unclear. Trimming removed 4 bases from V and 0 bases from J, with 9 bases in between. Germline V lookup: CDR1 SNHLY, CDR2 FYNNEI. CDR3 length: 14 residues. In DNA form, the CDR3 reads TGTGCCAGCAGTGTTAGGATTATGAACACTGAAGCTTTCTTT. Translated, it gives CASSVRIMNTEAFF.

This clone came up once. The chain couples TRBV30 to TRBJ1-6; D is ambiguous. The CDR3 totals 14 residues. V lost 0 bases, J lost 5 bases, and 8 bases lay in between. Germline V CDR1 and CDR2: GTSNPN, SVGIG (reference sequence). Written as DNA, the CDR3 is TGTGCCTGGAGTGTAGGTACTAATAATTCACCCCTCCACTTT. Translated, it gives CAWSVGTNNSPLHF.

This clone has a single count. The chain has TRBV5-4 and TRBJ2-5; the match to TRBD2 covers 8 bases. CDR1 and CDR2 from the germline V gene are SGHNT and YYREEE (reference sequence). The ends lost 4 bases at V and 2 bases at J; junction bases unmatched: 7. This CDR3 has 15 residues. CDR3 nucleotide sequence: TGTGCCAGCAGCCAGCGGGAGCGGGGTCAAGAGACCCAGTACTTC. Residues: CASSQRERGQETQYF.

The CDR3 DNA sequence: TGCGCCAGCAGCCTGACCGAGGGGGCGGTAAGGGAAAAACTGTTTTTT. Amino acid sequence: CASSLTEGAVREKLFF. This rearrangement joins TRBV5-1 to TRBJ1-4; 7 nucleotides align to TRBD1. The CDR3 extends over 16 amino acids. Trimming took 4 bases from V and 8 from J; bases not matched to a gene: 14. CDR1 and CDR2 (germline): SGHRS, YFSETQ.

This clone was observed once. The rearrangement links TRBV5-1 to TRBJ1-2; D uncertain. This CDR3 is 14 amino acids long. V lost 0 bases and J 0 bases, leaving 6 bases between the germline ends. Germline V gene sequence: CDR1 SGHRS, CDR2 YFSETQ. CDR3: CASSLGGANYGYTF. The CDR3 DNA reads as TGCGCCAGCAGCTTGGGTGGAGCTAACTATGGCTACACCTTC.

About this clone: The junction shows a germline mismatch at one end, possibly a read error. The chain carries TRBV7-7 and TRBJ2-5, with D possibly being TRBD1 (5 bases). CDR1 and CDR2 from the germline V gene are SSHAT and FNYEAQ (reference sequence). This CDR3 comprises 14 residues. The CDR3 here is CASSLGRAQETQYF. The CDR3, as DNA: TGTGCTAGCAGCTTAGGCAGGGCCCAAGAGACCCAGTACTTC.

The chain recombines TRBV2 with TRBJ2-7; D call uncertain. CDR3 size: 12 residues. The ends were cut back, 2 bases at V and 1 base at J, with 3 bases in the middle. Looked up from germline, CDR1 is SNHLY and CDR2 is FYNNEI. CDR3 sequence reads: CASSEQSYEQYF. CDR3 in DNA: TGTGCCAGCAGTGAACAATCCTACGAGCAGTACTTC. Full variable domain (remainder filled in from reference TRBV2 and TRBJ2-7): EPEVTQTPSHQVTQMGQEVILRCVPISNHLYFYWYRQILGQKVEFLVSFYNNEISEKSEIFDDQFSVERPDGSNFTLKIRSTKLEDSAMYFCASSEQSYEQYFGPGTRLTVT.